This T cell receptor beta chain was sequenced in a study of Ad26.COV2.S vaccination and SARS-CoV-2 variants. Sequenced by immunoSEQ multiplex PCR; TCRdb stores in-frame clones only, minus some. The data show 300,000 to 500,000 clones, 75% to 90% seen once. The sample's treatment: about 20 received Ad26.COV2.S at low or high dose, single or two shots; 5 received placebo; per-sample allocation not given. Sample collection was performed on day 63 after the first vaccine or placebo injection. CDR1 and CDR2 from the germline V gene are SEHNR and FQNEAQ (reference sequence). The CDR3 sequence is 12 residues long. V was clipped by 5 bases and J by 3 bases, with 7 bases between them.

This receptor was identified in a person between 18 and 65 years old who received the Ad26.COV2.S COVID-19 vaccine or a placebo. Sequences were derived from peripheral blood, sampled in a trial of Ad26.COV2.S vaccine versus placebo. The V and J genes are TRBV7-9 and TRBJ1-1; no firm D call. CDR3 residues: CASSPSDTEAFF. DNA for the CDR3: TGTGCCAGCAGCCCTTCGGACACTGAAGCTTTCTTT.